One and the same sample provided the 30 T cell receptor beta chains below, sequenced in a study of blood T cell repertoires in COVID-19. Assay used: immunoSEQ multiplex PCR; TCRdb lists only in-frame clones, some missing. The profile shows some 57,000 clones, roughly 90% of them singletons. Sequenced sample: peripheral blood. Receptors originate from a human donor in a cohort sampled during active COVID-19.

The chain recombines TRBV5-6 with TRBJ1-6; TRBD1 matches 9 bases. This CDR3 has 14 amino acids. Germline V gives CDR1 SGHDT, CDR2 YYEEEE. V trimming: 3 bases; J trimming: 7 bases; junction bases outside the gene matches: 2. The CDR3 nucleotides are TGTGCCAGCAGCTACGGGACAGGGAATTCACCCCTCCACTTT. Translating gives CASSYGTGNSPLHF.

V usage is TRBV6-1 and J usage is TRBJ1-2; no clear D. Germline CDR1 reads MNHNS; CDR2 reads SASEGT. The ends were cut back, 1 base at V and 1 base at J, with 13 bases in the middle. CDR3 length: 16 amino acids. In DNA, the CDR3 is TGTGCCAGCAGTGAAGAAAGTGAGGGCCTTAACTATGGCTACACCTTC. Its translation is CASSEESEGLNYGYTF.

The chain is built from TRBV18 and TRBJ2-2; 7 nucleotides line up with TRBD1. The CDR3 contains 17 residues. In germline, CDR1 is KGHSH, CDR2 LQKENI. Trimming took 0 bases from V and 2 from J; bases not matched to a gene: 6. The CDR3 is CASSPPREGANTGELFF. In nucleotides, the CDR3 is TGTGCCAGCTCACCACCGCGTGAGGGGGCTAACACCGGGGAGCTGTTTTTT. Based on the CDR3 plus reference TRBV18 and TRBJ2-2, the full variable domain is NAGVMQNPRHLVRRRGQEARLRCSPMKGHSHVYWYRQLPEEGLKFMVYLQKENIIDESGMPKERFSAEFPKEGPSILRIQQVVRGDSAAYFCASSPPREGANTGELFFGEGSRLTVL.

This chain joins TRBV15 and TRBJ1-5, with D possibly being TRBD1 (5 bases). Trimming left V 0 bases short and J 1 base short, with 19 bases between. The CDR3 length is 19 residues. Germline V gene data show CDR1 as LNHNV and CDR2 as YYDKDF (reference sequence). The CDR3 sequence is CATSRDRVFGGGSNQPQHF. The CDR3 bases are TGTGCCACCAGCAGAGATCGAGTTTTTGGGGGAGGAAGCAATCAGCCCCAGCATTTT. Looking up the rest from reference TRBV15 and TRBJ1-5 gives the full variable domain: DAMVIQNPRYQVTQFGKPVTLSCSQTLNHNVMYWYQQKSSQAPKLLFHYYDKDFNNEADTPDNFQSRRPNTSFCFLDIRSPGLGDTAMYLCATSRDRVFGGGSNQPQHFGDGTRLSIL.

The chain links TRBV2 to TRBJ1-6; TRBD1 agrees at 8 bases. V was clipped by 5 bases and J by 7 bases; unmatched bases: 4. CDR3 size: 14 residues. Germline V lookup: CDR1 SNHLY, CDR2 FYNNEI. The CDR3 protein is CASSQDRVNSPLHF. As DNA, the CDR3 is TGTGCCAGCAGTCAGGACAGGGTGAATTCACCCCTCCACTTT.

The chain has TRBV15 and TRBJ1-2, with 10 bases matching TRBD1. Germline V CDR1 and CDR2: LNHNV, YYDKDF (reference sequence). V was pared by 3 bases and J by 8 bases, with 6 bases of the junction left unmatched. The CDR3 consists of 14 residues. CDR3 sequence reads: CATSRDRGCGGYTF. CDR3 DNA sequence: TGTGCCACCAGCAGGGACAGGGGGTGCGGGGGCTACACCTTC.

J is TRBJ2-7 and V is TRBV7-9, with a tentative D call TRBD1 (5 bases). Looked up from germline, CDR1 is SEHNR and CDR2 is FQNEAQ (reference sequence). Trimming cost V 2 bases and J 0 bases, with 8 bases left between them. The CDR3 contains 14 residues. Here the CDR3 DNA reads TGTGCCAGCAGCTTATCGACAGTCTCCTACGAGCAGTACTTC. Translated: CASSLSTVSYEQYF.

The chain has TRBV7-8 and TRBJ1-4; a weak D match, TRBD1 (5 bases). The germline V gene encodes CDR1 SGHVS and CDR2 FQNEAQ. The CDR3 consists of 13 residues. The V end was cut by 2 bases, the J end by 8 bases, with 9 bases between. The CDR3 coding sequence is TGTGCCAGCAGCTTAAGGGGAGGGGAAAAACTGTTTTTT. This encodes CASSLRGGEKLFF.

The rearrangement joins TRBV9 to TRBJ1-3; D possibly corresponds to TRBD1 (6 bases). This CDR3 is built from 14 residues. CDR1 is SGDLS and CDR2 is YYNGEE in the germline V gene. V lost 4 bases and J lost 8, with 16 bases in between. The CDR3 DNA is TGTGCCAGCAGCCCCGGGACATTACGAGACACCATATATTTT. This sequence encodes CASSPGTLRDTIYF.

The chain links TRBV7-9 to TRBJ2-7; 11 nucleotides match TRBD1. Germline loops: CDR1 SEHNR, CDR2 FQNEAQ (reference sequence). V dropped 6 bases and J dropped 6; count of bases not matched to a gene: 4. The CDR3 has 13 amino acids. The CDR3 DNA sequence: TGTGCCAGCAGACGGACAGGGGGCTCCGAGCAGTACTTC. Amino acids: CASRRTGGSEQYF.

The chain joins TRBV6-5 to TRBJ1-5; unclear D gene. V gave up 4 bases and J gave up 0 bases, with 7 bases separating them. The CDR3 is made up of 14 amino acids. Germline V CDR1 and CDR2: MNHEY, SVGAGI. The CDR3, as DNA: TGTGCCAGCAGTTTAACAGATAGCAATCAGCCCCAGCATTTT. Translating it yields CASSLTDSNQPQHF.

This chain links TRBV18 with TRBJ1-5; D may be TRBD1 (6 bases). The V end was cut by 2 bases, the J end by 0 bases, with 17 bases between. The CDR3 runs to 18 residues. The germline V gene has CDR1 KGHSH and CDR2 LQKENI. The CDR3 nucleotides are TGTGCCAGCTCACCAAGTACAGGGAGACTGTATAGCAATCAGCCCCAGCATTTT. Its translation is CASSPSTGRLYSNQPQHF.

To note about this clone: A junction end diverges from the germline sequence, so it may reflect a read error. The chain couples TRBV6-5 to TRBJ1-5; D is unclear. The CDR3 totals 15 residues. The germline CDR1 and CDR2 sequences are MNHEY and SVGAGI. The CDR3 nucleotides are TGTGCCAGCAGTGACTCTGTGGAGGGTCATCAGCCCCAGCATTTT. Protein sequence: CASSDSVEGHQPQHF.

This chain links TRBV7-2 with TRBJ2-5; TRBD2 agrees at 8 bases. Germline trimming cut 2 bases from V and 2 bases from J; bases unmatched to any gene: 7. Germline V gene data show CDR1 as SGHTA and CDR2 as FQGNSA. This CDR3 comprises 16 residues. The CDR3 reads CASSLSVTSGQETQYF. CDR3 nucleotide sequence: TGTGCCAGCAGCTTATCAGTTACTAGCGGACAAGAGACCCAGTACTTC.

This clone was counted between two and nine times. The chain recombines TRBV19 with TRBJ1-3; D gene unclear. V lost 9 bases and J lost 0, with 12 bases in between. CDR3 length: 14 amino acids. In germline, CDR1 is LNHDA, CDR2 SQIVND (reference sequence). CDR3 amino acids: CASSESGSGNTIYF. The CDR3 DNA follows: TGTGCCAGCTCAGAATCGGGCTCTGGAAACACCATATATTTT.

In regard to this clone: The same CDR3 can be traced to other DNA sequences in this sample. V and J are TRBV7-9 and TRBJ2-7; no reliable D call. The germline V gene has CDR1 SEHNR and CDR2 FQNEAQ (reference sequence). The CDR3 consists of 11 residues. V lost 6 bases and J 4 bases, leaving 7 bases between the germline ends. Here the CDR3 DNA reads TGTGCCAGCAGTCCCTCGTACGAGCAGTACTTC. This gives the protein CASSPSYEQYF.

The genes are TRBV6-5 and TRBJ2-4, with D uncertain. This CDR3 is built from 14 residues. Germline CDR1 is MNHEY and CDR2 is SVGAGI. Deletions cut 4 bases from V and 0 bases from J, with 7 bases between. CDR3 coding DNA: TGTGCCAGCAGTTTACCGGGAGCCAAAAACATTCAGTACTTC. This gives the protein CASSLPGAKNIQYF.

The chain joins TRBV27 to TRBJ1-1; the D is unclear. Trimming removed 9 bases from V and 1 base from J, with 15 bases in between. The CDR3 is 14 residues long. Germline-derived CDR1 and CDR2 are MNHEY and SMNVEV (reference sequence). As DNA, the CDR3 is TGTGCCAGTAGGACTGGGCGGTCGAACACTGAAGCTTTCTTT. This sequence encodes CASRTGRSNTEAFF.

The genes are TRBV6-5 and TRBJ1-5; the D is unclear. The CDR3 consists of 14 residues. V was pared by 7 bases and J by 7 bases, with 17 bases between. Germline CDR1 is MNHEY and CDR2 is SVGAGI. Here the CDR3 reads CASTPPGFGQPQHF. Here the CDR3 DNA reads TGTGCCAGCACCCCCCCCGGGTTCGGGCAGCCCCAGCATTTT.

The chain carries TRBV23-1 and TRBJ2-1; the D gene is possibly TRBD1 (6 bases). TRBV23-1 is reported as an ORF; its role is uncertain. The V gene lost 4 bases and the J gene lost 11 bases, with 15 bases spanning the gap. The CDR3 contains 13 residues. CDR3: CASSLRLQGKQFF. Here the CDR3 DNA reads TGCGCCAGCAGTCTACGCCTACAGGGAAAGCAGTTCTTC.

This chain connects TRBV7-2 to TRBJ1-5, with D unclear. The CDR3 consists of 14 residues. Trimming left V 5 bases short and J 6 bases short, with 14 bases between. Germline V gene data show CDR1 as SGHTA and CDR2 as FQGNSA. This CDR3 reads CASSPDRTVQPQHF. The DNA of the CDR3 is TGTGCCAGCAGCCCTGACCGGACTGTTCAGCCCCAGCATTTT.

The rearrangement links TRBV28 to TRBJ2-7; D uncertain. Trimming left V 6 bases short and J 7 bases short, with 10 bases between. The CDR3 has 11 amino acids. CDR1 and CDR2 from the germline V gene are MDHEN and SYDVKM. CDR3 in amino acids: CASSTPVEQYF. DNA of the CDR3: TGTGCCAGCAGCACCCCGGTAGAGCAGTACTTC.

The chain combines TRBV19 with TRBJ2-7; 9 bases agree with TRBD2. Trimming removed 6 bases from V and 4 bases from J; junction bases left unmatched: 10. CDR3 length: 15 residues. Germline loops: CDR1 LNHDA, CDR2 SQIVND (reference sequence). CDR3 sequence: CASRTSTSGLYEQYF. The CDR3 bases are TGTGCCAGTAGGACTTCGACTAGCGGATTATACGAGCAGTACTTC.

The chain employs TRBV9 and TRBJ2-1, with 12 bases aligning to TRBD2. There are 16 residues in the CDR3. CDR1 is SGDLS, CDR2 YYNGEE, per germline. Unmatched junction bases numbered 5, after V lost 2 bases and J lost 5 bases. DNA for the CDR3: TGTGCCAGCAGCGTCGGGACTAGCGGGTATGACAATGAGCAGTTCTTC. Its protein product is CASSVGTSGYDNEQFF. The variable domain in full, completed from reference TRBV9 and TRBJ2-1, reads DSGVTQTPKHLITATGQRVTLRCSPRSGDLSVYWYQQSLDQGLQFLIQYYNGEERAKGNILERFSAQQFPDLHSELNLSSLELGDSALYFCASSVGTSGYDNEQFFGPGTRLTVL.

The chain combines TRBV4-2 with TRBJ2-2, with D tentatively TRBD1 (7 bases). V was trimmed by 2 bases and J by 6 bases, leaving 13 bases between them. Germline V gene sequence: CDR1 LGHNA, CDR2 YNFKEQ. This CDR3 spans 15 amino acids. The CDR3 nucleotides read TGTGCCAGCAGCCAACCAGGGGGGAATTCCGGGGAGCTGTTTTTT. Its translation is CASSQPGGNSGELFF.

This clone turned up a few times. The chain's CDR3 is CASSAGTVYQPQHF. The CDR3 region has the DNA TGTGCCAGCAGCGCCGGGACAGTTTATCAGCCCCAGCATTTT. The rearrangement links TRBV28 to TRBJ1-5; 7 nucleotides agree with TRBD1. The CDR3 consists of 14 residues. V lost 6 bases and J lost 5; bases outside the gene matches: 7. Germline-derived CDR1 and CDR2 are MDHEN and SYDVKM.

The chain employs TRBV6-2 or TRBV6-3 and TRBJ1-5, with D tentatively TRBD1 (6 bases). The germline V gene encodes CDR1 MNHEY and CDR2 SVGEGT. This CDR3 has 13 residues. V dropped 6 bases and J dropped 5 bases, with 11 bases sitting between them. The CDR3 sequence is CASSIDRHQPQHF. The CDR3 nucleotides read TGTGCCAGCAGCATCGACAGGCATCAGCCCCAGCATTTT.

This chain links TRBV30 with TRBJ2-3; 12 positions match TRBD2. CDR1 and CDR2 from the germline V gene are GTSNPN and SVGIG (reference sequence). This CDR3 contains 15 residues. CDR3 in DNA: TGTGCTCGTGCTCTAGCGGGAGGGCCCACAGATACGCAGTATTTT. Its protein is CARALAGGPTDTQYF. Based on the CDR3 plus reference TRBV30 and TRBJ2-3, the full variable domain is SQTIHQWPATLVQPVGSPLSLECTVEGTSNPNLYWYRQAAGRGLQLLFYSVGIGQISSEVPQNLSASRPQDRQFILSSKKLLLSDSGFYLCARALAGGPTDTQYFGPGTRLTVL.

The chain recombines TRBV27 with TRBJ2-5, with 9 bases that match TRBD2. With V trimmed by 6 bases and J by 5 bases, 13 bases remained unmatched. The CDR3 covers 16 residues. Germline CDR1 MNHEY, CDR2 SMNVEV (reference sequence). The CDR3 protein is CASSVIAGAKWETQYF. The DNA of the CDR3 is TGTGCCAGCAGCGTGATAGCGGGAGCAAAGTGGGAGACCCAGTACTTC.

V and J are TRBV3-1 (or the pseudogene TRBV3-2) and TRBJ2-7; D possibly corresponds to TRBD1 (6 bases). Germline V gives CDR1 LGHDT, CDR2 YNNKEL (reference sequence). Trimming cost V 0 bases and J 6 bases, with 18 bases left between them. The length of the CDR3 is 16 residues. This CDR3 is CASSQDSGRGVSEQYF. In DNA form, the CDR3 reads TGTGCCAGCAGCCAAGATTCGGGCAGGGGAGTTTCCGAGCAGTACTTC.